Below, 11 T cell receptor beta chains from the same sample are listed, as sequenced in a study of blood T cells in healthy people across ages. It was with a sample-barcoded 5' primer and a J-beta primer mix that a second PCR of roughly 7 to 12 cycles was run. MiXCR, applied by TCRdb to the 5' RACE reads, yields one record per CDR3 protein. The repertoire holds about 1.8 million distinct CDR3 sequences, with around half as singletons. The sample was blood. These receptors came from a woman aged 40 to 55 in good health.

This clonotype was counted between two and nine times. The chain employs TRBV18 and TRBJ2-7, with 7 nucleotides matching TRBD1. CDR1 and CDR2 (germline): KGHSH, LQKENI. The CDR3 length is 15 residues. V gave up 0 bases and J gave up 4 bases; unmatched junction bases: 6. CDR3 bases: TGTGCCAGCTCACCACCATCCGGGACAGAGTACGAGCAGTACTTC. Its translation is CASSPPSGTEYEQYF.

The chain links TRBV6-6 to TRBJ1-4; TRBD1 is a possible D gene (6 bases). The CDR3 totals 13 residues. Trimming left V 7 bases short and J 8 bases short, with 14 bases between. Per the germline V gene, CDR1 is MNHNY and CDR2 is SVGAGI (reference sequence). Here the CDR3 reads CASKGRTAEKLFF. The CDR3 DNA sequence: TGTGCCAGCAAGGGGCGGACAGCCGAAAAACTGTTTTTT.

The rearrangement joins TRBV6-5 to TRBJ2-4; TRBD1 matches at 7 bases. The tail of the sequence fits TRBJ2-5 better, so the J call may be wrong. The CDR3 has 15 amino acids. Germline V gives CDR1 MNHEY, CDR2 SVGAGI. DNA of the CDR3: TGTGCCAGCAGTTACTTCCCGACAGGGCGGGAGACCCAGTACTTC. The encoded protein is CASSYFPTGRETQYF.

This chain connects TRBV29-1 to TRBJ2-3; D may be TRBD1 (5 bases). The CDR3 spans 15 residues. Trimming pared 5 bases from V and 1 base from J, leaving 16 bases between. Looked up from germline, CDR1 is SQVTM and CDR2 is ANQGSEA. CDR3 bases: TGCAGCGTTCGGGTCGGCGGCAGGGGCACAGATACGCAGTATTTT. It specifies CSVRVGGRGTDTQYF.

This clonotype occurred once. The rearrangement links TRBV6-5 to TRBJ2-6; no definite D call. Per germline, CDR1 MNHEY and CDR2 SVGAGI. This CDR3 spans 16 amino acids. V was cut by 6 bases and J by 2 bases, with 14 bases left in between. The CDR3 coding sequence is TGTGCCAGCAGAAGGGCCCTGGGGACTGGGGCCAACGTCCTGACTTTC. Protein product: CASRRALGTGANVLTF.

This clonotype has more than one count but fewer than ten. This rearrangement joins TRBV20-1 to TRBJ2-7, with D unresolved. This CDR3 region has 17 residues. CDR1 and CDR2 from the germline V gene are DFQATT and SNEGSKA (reference sequence). V lost 2 bases to trimming and J lost 0 bases, with 20 bases between them. CDR3 nucleotides: TGCAGTGCTAGACACCGGGCCCCAGAGGCCAGCTCCTACGAGCAGTACTTC. This codes for CSARHRAPEASSYEQYF.

This rearrangement joins TRBV5-1 to TRBJ1-4; the match to TRBD1 covers 8 bases. Germline V gene data show CDR1 as SGHRS and CDR2 as YFSETQ. The CDR3 contains 15 residues. J gave up 3 bases and V 3 bases, and 4 bases lay outside the gene matches. CDR3 nucleotide sequence: TGCGCCAGCAGCTCGGGACAGGCGGCTAATGAAAAACTGTTTTTT. Translated, it gives CASSSGQAANEKLFF.

This clonotype has ten or more counts. This chain links TRBV7-9 with TRBJ2-3; D possibly corresponds to TRBD2 (5 bases). This CDR3 contains 13 residues. CDR1 SEHNR and CDR2 FQNEAQ come from the germline V gene (reference sequence). V lost 7 bases to trimming and J lost 3 bases, with 11 bases between them. The CDR3, as DNA: TGTGCCAGCACCCGAACGGGGACAGATACGCAGTATTTT. It codes for CASTRTGTDTQYF.

A few counts support this clonotype. The rearrangement links TRBV4-1 to TRBJ2-5, with unresolved D. Germline V gene data show CDR1 as MGHRA and CDR2 as YSYEKL. The V end lost 2 bases, the J end lost 3 bases, and 19 bases lay between the germline ends. This CDR3 comprises 17 residues. CDR3 loop: CASSQPGKAPEKETQYF. The DNA for the CDR3 is TGCGCCAGCAGCCAACCCGGCAAGGCGCCAGAAAAAGAGACCCAGTACTTC.

The sample holds a few counts of this clonotype. The V call is TRBV7-3, the J call TRBJ2-4; the D gene is possibly TRBD2 (6 bases). The CDR3 extends over 13 amino acids. The V gene's germline CDR1 is SGHTA and CDR2 FQGTGA. Deletions cut 5 bases from V and 7 bases from J, with 12 bases between. The CDR3 DNA reads as TGTGCCAGCAGCCCGGGGAGGCCCAACATTCAGTACTTC. It yields the protein CASSPGRPNIQYF.

This clonotype occurred a few times. V is TRBV4-3 and J is TRBJ2-3; either TRBD1 or TRBD2 may fit D (5 bases each). The length of the CDR3 is 14 residues. Germline CDR1 reads LGHNA; CDR2 reads YSLEER. V dropped 3 bases and J dropped 11 bases, with 18 bases sitting between them. The CDR3 protein is CASSHSRGEGMQYF. The DNA of the CDR3 is TGCGCCAGCAGCCACAGTAGAGGAGAGGGGATGCAGTATTTT.